The rows below give T cell receptor beta chains drawn from one sample of a study of blood T cells in healthy people across ages. Each CDR3 protein is one row after TCRdb ran MiXCR on the 5' RACE reads. The repertoire has approximately 790,000 distinct CDR3 sequences, 62% of them found once; the top ten carry roughly 25%. Sequenced input: blood. These receptors came from a man aged 25-45 years in good health. CDR3s include the opening cysteine and the closing phenylalanine or tryptophan. The D gene is left open where the match is weak.

CDR3aa: CASSPPGTSGNEQFF
j_gene: TRBJ2-1
d_gene: TRBD2
v_gene: TRBV7-3

CDR3aa: CASSAGTIYEQYF
j_gene: -
d_gene: -
v_gene: TRBV12-3/TRBV12-4

CDR3aa: CASSFGTPEQYF
j_gene: TRBJ2-7
d_gene: -
v_gene: TRBV2

CDR3aa: CAWSPARDQPQHF
j_gene: TRBJ1-5
d_gene: -
v_gene: TRBV30

CDR3aa: CASSVGSGQEQYF
j_gene: TRBJ2-7
d_gene: TRBD2
v_gene: TRBV9

CDR3aa: CATSTGDRAYNEQFF
j_gene: TRBJ2-1
d_gene: TRBD1
v_gene: TRBV15

CDR3aa: CASSLGQPYSPLHF
j_gene: TRBJ1-6
d_gene: -
v_gene: TRBV7-2

CDR3aa: CASSGQGQWNEKLFF
j_gene: TRBJ1-4
d_gene: TRBD1
v_gene: TRBV9

CDR3aa: CASSRGLAGGPNSEETQYF
j_gene: TRBJ2-5
d_gene: TRBD2
v_gene: TRBV7-2

CDR3aa: CASSFRAGENSYNEQFF
j_gene: TRBJ2-1
d_gene: TRBD2
v_gene: TRBV7-9

CDR3aa: CASSVDGGSIQYF
j_gene: TRBJ2-4
d_gene: -
v_gene: TRBV9

CDR3aa: CATRVAGVNEQFF
j_gene: TRBJ2-1
d_gene: TRBD2
v_gene: TRBV7-2

CDR3aa: CASSFVTGGYTF
j_gene: TRBJ1-2
d_gene: -
v_gene: TRBV7-3

CDR3aa: CSVPAGRYYGYTF
j_gene: TRBJ1-2
d_gene: -
v_gene: TRBV29-1

CDR3aa: CASSLGRIGTYEQYF
j_gene: TRBJ2-7
d_gene: -
v_gene: TRBV12-3/TRBV12-4

CDR3aa: CASNGDRWEAQYF
j_gene: TRBJ2-5
d_gene: -
v_gene: TRBV7-2

CDR3aa: CASSPAGTGHNEQFF
j_gene: TRBJ2-1
d_gene: TRBD1
v_gene: TRBV7-3

CDR3aa: CASSDPSGGAHNEQFF
j_gene: TRBJ2-1
d_gene: TRBD2
v_gene: TRBV7-2

CDR3aa: CASSYRETKNIQYF
j_gene: TRBJ2-4
d_gene: -
v_gene: TRBV12-3/TRBV12-4

CDR3aa: CSAGQGRTGELFF
j_gene: TRBJ2-2
d_gene: TRBD1
v_gene: TRBV20-1

CDR3aa: CASSLARGLKQTQYF
j_gene: TRBJ2-7
d_gene: TRBD1
v_gene: TRBV7-7

CDR3aa: CATSGVHRTLNTEAFF
j_gene: TRBJ1-1
d_gene: -
v_gene: TRBV15

CDR3aa: CSARDNLRGSPLHF
j_gene: TRBJ1-6
d_gene: -
v_gene: TRBV20-1

CDR3aa: CSGQGAIYEQYF
j_gene: TRBJ2-7
d_gene: TRBD1
v_gene: TRBV20-1

CDR3aa: CASSYSQGPLNYGYTF
j_gene: TRBJ1-2
d_gene: -
v_gene: TRBV6-6

CDR3aa: CASSAYNLIGYEQYF
j_gene: TRBJ2-7
d_gene: -
v_gene: TRBV7-2

CDR3aa: CSARDIDRAEWTTGELFF
j_gene: TRBJ2-2
d_gene: TRBD1
v_gene: TRBV20-1

CDR3aa: CASSYSTVGAGELFF
j_gene: TRBJ2-2
d_gene: -
v_gene: TRBV6-5

CDR3aa: CSAYPQDTQYF
j_gene: TRBJ2-3
d_gene: -
v_gene: TRBV20-1

CDR3aa: CSARDEQENYGYTF
j_gene: TRBJ1-2
d_gene: -
v_gene: TRBV20-1

CDR3aa: CASSEQEHGTEAFF
j_gene: TRBJ1-1
d_gene: -
v_gene: TRBV6-4

CDR3aa: CAWRGVEDTQYF
j_gene: TRBJ2-3
d_gene: -
v_gene: TRBV30

CDR3aa: CASSQAQSTLYGYTF
j_gene: TRBJ1-2
d_gene: -
v_gene: TRBV3-1

CDR3aa: CASSLIRDWDYEQYF
j_gene: -
d_gene: -
v_gene: TRBV28

CDR3aa: CASSPWGERGRTSLQETQYF
j_gene: TRBJ2-5
d_gene: TRBD2
v_gene: TRBV12-3/TRBV12-4

CDR3aa: CSANQRGASSYNEQFF
j_gene: TRBJ2-1
d_gene: TRBD2
v_gene: TRBV20-1

CDR3aa: CASSLAPSSYEQYF
j_gene: TRBJ2-7
d_gene: -
v_gene: TRBV7-9

CDR3aa: CSSEVDRYNEQFF
j_gene: TRBJ2-1
d_gene: -
v_gene: TRBV29-1

CDR3aa: CASSLRHSTDTQYF
j_gene: TRBJ2-3
d_gene: -
v_gene: TRBV5-1

CDR3aa: CASSYSILQLNQPQHF
j_gene: TRBJ1-5
d_gene: -
v_gene: TRBV6-6

CDR3aa: CASSLRLTMRDEQFF
j_gene: TRBJ2-1
d_gene: -
v_gene: TRBV7-8

CDR3aa: CASSLQAGPGLAAQETQYF
j_gene: TRBJ2-5
d_gene: TRBD2
v_gene: TRBV7-2

CDR3aa: CSARDRPRSGYTF
j_gene: TRBJ1-2
d_gene: -
v_gene: TRBV20-1

CDR3aa: CASSGQNTEAFF
j_gene: TRBJ1-1
d_gene: -
v_gene: TRBV7-9

CDR3aa: CASSRDRGYSNEQFF
j_gene: TRBJ2-1
d_gene: TRBD1
v_gene: TRBV2